One T cell receptor beta chain is described in this entry. The record originates from a study of blood T cell repertoires in COVID-19. At the level of the study: Acute and convalescent COVID-19 samples came from the United States, Italy and Spain. T cells, B-cell-depleted T cells, or PBMCs supplied cDNA or gDNA.

Original data processing: The authors estimated nucleated cell counts from reference gene primer amplification. Method: immunoSEQ multiplex PCR; TCRdb's copy keeps in-frame clones and lacks some. Clone size and V and J calls were adopted from that table, with D and trimming inferred from the DNA. The sample has 150,000 to 200,000 clones, about 75% seen once; the top ten hold about 25%. In germline, CDR1 is MNHEY, CDR2 SVGAGI. V lost 8 bases to trimming and J lost 3 bases, with 10 bases between them. The CDR3 consists of 13 residues. The sequence came from a woman between 65 and 79 years old with acute or convalescent COVID-19. This chain links TRBV6-5 with TRBJ2-2; D may be TRBD2 (6 bases). Specimen: peripheral blood. For the CDR3, the DNA is TGTGCCAGCTTGGCGGGACACACCGGGGAGCTGTTTTTT. Translated, it gives CASLAGHTGELFF.